This paragraph reports one T cell receptor beta chain. The entry originates in a study of control samples from healthy donors and cancer patients. Sequenced by immunoSEQ multiplex PCR; TCRdb stores in-frame clones only, minus some. The sample records about 110,000 clones, approximately 93% being singletons. This TCR derives from a woman between 18 and 30 years old in good health. Material for sequencing was blood.

The CDR3 DNA sequence: TGTGCCAGCAGCTTAGGGCAGGGCCGAGACTACGAGCAGTACTTC. Amino acids: CASSLGQGRDYEQYF. This sequence joins TRBV7-9 and TRBJ2-7; TRBD1 is a possible D gene (5 bases). V shed 1 base and J shed 3 bases, with 13 bases lying between them. Germline V CDR1 and CDR2: SEHNR, FQNEAQ (reference sequence). The length of the CDR3 is 15 residues.